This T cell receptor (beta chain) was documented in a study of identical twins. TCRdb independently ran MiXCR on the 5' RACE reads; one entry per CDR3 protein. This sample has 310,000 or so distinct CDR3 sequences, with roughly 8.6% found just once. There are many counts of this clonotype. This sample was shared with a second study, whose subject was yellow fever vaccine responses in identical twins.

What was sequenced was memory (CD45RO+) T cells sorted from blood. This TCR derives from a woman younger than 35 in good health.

The CDR3 loop is CASSQRSSGSSGANVLTF. The CDR3 DNA follows: TGTGCCAGCAGCCAGAGATCTAGCGGGAGCTCTGGGGCCAACGTCCTGACTTTC. The chain uses TRBV3-1 and TRBJ2-6; TRBD2 matches at 10 bases. In germline, CDR1 is LGHDT, CDR2 YNNKEL (reference sequence). Unmatched junction bases numbered 5, after V lost 3 bases and J lost 0 bases. The CDR3 sequence is 18 residues long.